Below, one TCR beta chain is given with its context. Its cognate antigen is unknown. Peripheral blood came from all dose cohorts at three timepoints. These data belong to a study of OX40 agonist ivuxolimab in advanced cancers. For the study at large: Administration of intravenous ivuxolimab to patients occurred every 2 weeks at 0.01 to 10 mg/kg.

Regarding the study as a whole: Dosing at 0.1 to 3.0 mg/kg was accompanied by clonal expansion of CD4+ and CD8+ blood T cells by week 6.

Only in-frame clones appear in the TCRdb table, and some are missing; sequencing was by immunoSEQ multiplex PCR. The sample yields tens of thousands of clones, more than 60% seen once. CDR1 and CDR2 (germline): MNHEY, SMNVEV (reference sequence). Trimming left V 0 bases short and J 5 bases short, with 4 bases between. CDR3 length equals 13 residues. The specimen was CD4+ or CD8+ T cells sorted from blood, collected in a trial of the OX40 agonist ivuxolimab. This receptor was taken from an adult with an advanced solid tumor such as melanoma, head and neck, liver or kidney cancer. This chain uses TRBV27 with TRBJ2-2; D call uncertain. CDR3 DNA sequence: TGTGCCAGCAGTTTATCCAGGACCGGGGAGCTGTTTTTT. Translated: CASSLSRTGELFF.